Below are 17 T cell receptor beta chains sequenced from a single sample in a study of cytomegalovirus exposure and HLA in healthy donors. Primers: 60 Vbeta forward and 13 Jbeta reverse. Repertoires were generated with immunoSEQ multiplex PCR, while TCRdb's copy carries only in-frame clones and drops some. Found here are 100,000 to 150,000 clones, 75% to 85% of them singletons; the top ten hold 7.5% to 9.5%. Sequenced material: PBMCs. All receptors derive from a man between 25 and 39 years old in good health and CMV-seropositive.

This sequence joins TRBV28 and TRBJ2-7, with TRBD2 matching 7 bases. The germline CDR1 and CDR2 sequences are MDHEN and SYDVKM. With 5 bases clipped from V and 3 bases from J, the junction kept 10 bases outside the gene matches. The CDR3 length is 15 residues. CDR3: CASSPWGSGVYEQYF. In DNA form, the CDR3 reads TGTGCCAGCAGTCCCTGGGGGAGCGGGGTCTACGAGCAGTACTTC.

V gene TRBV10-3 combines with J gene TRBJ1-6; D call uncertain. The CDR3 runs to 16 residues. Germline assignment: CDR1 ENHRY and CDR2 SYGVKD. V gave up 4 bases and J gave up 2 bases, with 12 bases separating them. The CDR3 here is CAISAGTVAYNSPLHF. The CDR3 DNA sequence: TGTGCCATCAGTGCAGGCACAGTCGCCTATAATTCACCCCTCCACTTT.

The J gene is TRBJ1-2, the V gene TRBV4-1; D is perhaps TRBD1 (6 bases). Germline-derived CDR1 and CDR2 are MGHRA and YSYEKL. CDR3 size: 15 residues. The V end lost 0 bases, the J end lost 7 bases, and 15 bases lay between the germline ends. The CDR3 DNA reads TGCGCCAGCAGCCAAGATACAGGGTTATCCTCTGGCTACACCTTC. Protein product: CASSQDTGLSSGYTF.

DNA for the CDR3: TGTGCCAGCAGCTCCGGGGGACAGAGCGACGAGCAGTACTTC. Translation gives CASSSGGQSDEQYF. J is TRBJ2-7 and V is TRBV11-3; D is possibly TRBD1 (7 bases). The CDR3 has 14 amino acids. The V end was cut by 4 bases, the J end by 5 bases, with 15 bases between. CDR1 and CDR2 from the germline V gene are SGHNT and YENEEA.

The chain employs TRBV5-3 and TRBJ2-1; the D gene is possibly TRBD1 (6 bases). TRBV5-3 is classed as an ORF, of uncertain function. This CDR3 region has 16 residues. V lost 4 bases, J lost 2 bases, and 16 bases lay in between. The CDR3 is CARSVNRASTYNEQFF. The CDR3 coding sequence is TGTGCCAGAAGCGTGAACAGGGCCTCCACCTACAATGAGCAGTTCTTC.

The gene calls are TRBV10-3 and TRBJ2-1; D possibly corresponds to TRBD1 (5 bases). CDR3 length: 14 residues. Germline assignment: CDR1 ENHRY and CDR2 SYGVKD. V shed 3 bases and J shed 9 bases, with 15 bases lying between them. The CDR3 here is CAISDRQGGGEQFF. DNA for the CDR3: TGTGCCATCAGTGACAGGCAGGGTGGTGGTGAGCAGTTCTTC.

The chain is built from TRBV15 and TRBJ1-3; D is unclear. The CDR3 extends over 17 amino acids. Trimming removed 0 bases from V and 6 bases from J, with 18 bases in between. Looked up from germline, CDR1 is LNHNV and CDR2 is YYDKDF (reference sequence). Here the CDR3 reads CATSRDRISELPNTIYF. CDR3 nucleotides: TGTGCCACCAGCAGAGATAGGATTTCGGAGTTACCAAACACCATATATTTT.

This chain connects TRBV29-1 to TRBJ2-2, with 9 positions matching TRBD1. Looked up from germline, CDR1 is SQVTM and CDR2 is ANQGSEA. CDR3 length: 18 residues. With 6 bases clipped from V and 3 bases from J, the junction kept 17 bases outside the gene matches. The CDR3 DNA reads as TGCAGCGTATTACAGGGGGACAGGGTGGTGGGCCACACCGGGGAGCTGTTTTTT. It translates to CSVLQGDRVVGHTGELFF.

The CDR3 DNA reads as TGTGCCATCAGTGAGTCGACTCTGATTGACAATGAGCAGTTCTTC. As protein: CAISESTLIDNEQFF. J is TRBJ2-1 and V is TRBV10-3; D not certain. The CDR3 extends over 15 amino acids. In germline, CDR1 is ENHRY, CDR2 SYGVKD. V shed 0 bases and J shed 5 bases, with 11 bases lying between them.

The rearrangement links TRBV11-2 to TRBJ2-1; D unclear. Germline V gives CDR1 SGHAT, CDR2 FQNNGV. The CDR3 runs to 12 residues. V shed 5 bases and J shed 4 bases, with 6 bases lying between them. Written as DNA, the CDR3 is TGTGCCAGCAGCGCCGGTTACAATGAGCAGTTCTTC. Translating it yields CASSAGYNEQFF.

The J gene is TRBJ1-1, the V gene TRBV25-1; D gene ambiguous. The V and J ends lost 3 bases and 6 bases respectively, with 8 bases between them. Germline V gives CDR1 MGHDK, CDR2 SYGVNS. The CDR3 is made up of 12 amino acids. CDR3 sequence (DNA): TGTGCCAGCAGTGAGGGGAGCGCTGAAGCTTTCTTT. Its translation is CASSEGSAEAFF.

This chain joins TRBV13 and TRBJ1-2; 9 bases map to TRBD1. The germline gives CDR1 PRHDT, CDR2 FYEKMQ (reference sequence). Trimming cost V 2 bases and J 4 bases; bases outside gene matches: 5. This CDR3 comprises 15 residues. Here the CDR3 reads CASSLRTGGTYGYTF. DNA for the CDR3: TGTGCCAGCAGCTTACGTACAGGGGGCACCTATGGCTACACCTTC.

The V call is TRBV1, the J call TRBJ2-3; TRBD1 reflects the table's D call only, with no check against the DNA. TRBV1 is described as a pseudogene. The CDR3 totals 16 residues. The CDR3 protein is CTSSPHSGTGVDTQYF. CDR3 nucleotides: TGCACCAGCAGCCCACACTCCGGGACAGGGGTTGATACGCAGTATTTT.

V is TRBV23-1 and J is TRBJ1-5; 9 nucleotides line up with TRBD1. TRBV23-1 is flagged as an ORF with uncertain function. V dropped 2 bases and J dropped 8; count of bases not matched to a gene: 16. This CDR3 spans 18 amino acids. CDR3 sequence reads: CASSQPITGTGSYEPQHF. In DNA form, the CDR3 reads TGCGCCAGCAGTCAACCGATCACGGGGACAGGGAGTTATGAGCCCCAGCATTTT.

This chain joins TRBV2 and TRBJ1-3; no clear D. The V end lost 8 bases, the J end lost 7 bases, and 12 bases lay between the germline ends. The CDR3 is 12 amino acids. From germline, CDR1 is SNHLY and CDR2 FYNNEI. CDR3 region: CASSEGSNTIYF. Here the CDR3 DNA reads TGTGCCAGCTCGGAGGGCAGCAACACCATATATTTT.

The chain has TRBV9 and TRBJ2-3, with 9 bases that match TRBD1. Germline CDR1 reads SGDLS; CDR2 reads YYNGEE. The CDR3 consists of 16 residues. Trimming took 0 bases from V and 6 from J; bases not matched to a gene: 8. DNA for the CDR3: TGTGCCAGCAGCGTAGCAACAGGGGGCATTCCGGATACGCAGTATTTT. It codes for CASSVATGGIPDTQYF. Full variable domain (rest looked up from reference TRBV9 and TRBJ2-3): DSGVTQTPKHLITATGQRVTLRCSPRSGDLSVYWYQQSLDQGLQFLIQYYNGEERAKGNILERFSAQQFPDLHSELNLSSLELGDSALYFCASSVATGGIPDTQYFGPGTRLTVL.

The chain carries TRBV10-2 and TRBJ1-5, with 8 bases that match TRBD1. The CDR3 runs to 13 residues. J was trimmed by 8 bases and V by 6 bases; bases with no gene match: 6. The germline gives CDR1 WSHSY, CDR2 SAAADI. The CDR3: CASRGQAGEPQHF. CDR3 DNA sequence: TGCGCCAGCAGGGGACAGGCGGGTGAGCCCCAGCATTTT.